This record concerns one TCR beta chain sequence. Its antigen is not yet known. No base quality values were provided; no much bigger clone lies one nucleotide off. The sample's time point label is to be understood as: baseline before oral tofacitinib. Peripheral blood and lesional scalp punch biopsies were obtained from patients with alopecia areata. PBMCs were isolated by density centrifugation and stained for CD3, CD4 and CD8, after which CD4+ and CD8+ T cells were sorted on a FACSAria. This record comes from a study of CD8+ T cells in alopecia areata (dated by TCRdb to the late 2010s). With regard to the full study: Treated patients were enrolled in an open-label pilot trial of oral tofacitinib, 5 to 10 mg twice daily, for moderate-to-severe alopecia areata. The RNA source kit depended on sample type: the PAXgene miRNA kit for fixed scalp, the miRNeasy kit for PBMCs, and the RNeasy kit for mouse skin. Scalp clonality was compared across normal scalp (n=4), patchy alopecia areata scalp (n=8), and alopecia totalis/universalis scalp (n=8). Tofacitinib-treated patients had biopsies at baseline and at 4 and 24 weeks of treatment, with a later scalp biopsy in several patients. Scalp tissue and sorted CD4+ and CD8+ peripheral blood T cells from patchy and totalis/universalis alopecia areata patients and from healthy controls were covered by human TCRbeta sequencing. TCRbeta CDR3 regions were amplified by immunoSEQ multiplex PCR with 35 Vbeta forward and 13 Jbeta reverse primers. Tofacitinib was given for 6 to 18 months, followed by 6 months of follow-up off drug to assess delayed response and recurrence. To study T cell clonal expansion in alopecia areata, the researchers applied high-throughput TCRbeta sequencing to both the C3H/HeJ mouse model and human patients. Paper-wide results and their limitations: Unlike mouse skin, which is dominated by gammadelta T cells, normal human skin has resident alphabeta T cells that are also sequenced, and this complicates analysis of the scalp TCR repertoire. Compared with normal scalp, lesional scalp had higher clonality and more expanded CD8+ clones, particularly in alopecia totalis/universalis, a pattern that suggests antigenic drive. Shared TCR sequences between patients were less evident than in mice, which may be partly attributable to HLA diversity in the patient population.

Library generation was performed with the immunoSEQ multiplex PCR assay. For TCR sequencing, RNA was extracted from every sample and reverse transcribed into cDNA to serve as template. First-strand cDNA was synthesized using SuperScript III with a 2:1 mix of oligo-dT and random hexamers. A synthetic immune receptor repertoire was used to assess amplification bias, and residual bias was removed computationally. The study's own analysis went as follows. Raw reads were preprocessed to remove errors, and CDR3 was defined according to IMGT conventions as the region from the conserved cysteine to phenylalanine. To get clonality, Shannon entropy was normalized by log2 of the number of productive unique TCRs and the result was subtracted from 1. Whether each scalp clone was CD4 or CD8 was inferred by checking scalp TCRbeta sequences against the CD4 and CD8 repertoires from sorted blood. This is the immuneACCESS table as TCRdb keeps it, with only in-frame sequences that have V and J called. A part of the clones is gone; compared with another copy, unresolved V genes explain less than half, and the rest is unexplained. The DNA gave D and trimming, while V, J and clone size come from that table. The sample table holds about 180,000 clones, of which about 63% were seen once. Around 15% of the sample is held by the ten biggest clonotypes.

The germline V gene gives CDR1 as SGHRS and CDR2 as YFSETQ. The junction carries 17 bases between V and J, which are trimmed by 4 bases and 5 bases respectively. Reading from cysteine to phenylalanine, the CDR3 counts 15 amino acids. Just the 45-base CDR3 DNA is kept, in frame starting at base 1. The material was CD4+ T cells sorted from blood, obtained at week 0. The rearranged segments are TRBV5-1 and TRBJ2-3, with TRBD1 perhaps the D gene, on 6 matching bases. This clonotype originated in a human donor with alopecia areata. The CDR3 reads CASSLDRPNRDTQYF. The DNA sequence reads TGCGCCAGCAGCCTCGACAGGCCCAATCGAGATACGCAGTATTTT.